This T cell receptor beta chain originates from a study of response to subunit inactivated influenza vaccine. Per the germline V gene, CDR1 is SGHRS and CDR2 is YFSETQ. The CDR3 loop spans 14 amino acids. The V end was cut by 0 bases, the J end by 2 bases, with 7 bases between. From the RT-PCR reads, TCRdb called clonotypes with MiXCR, one entry per CDR3 protein. In the table there are hundreds of thousands of distinct CDR3 sequences, around 15% of which are singletons. The sequence came from a man aged 50-59 years who received an inactivated influenza vaccine. V usage is TRBV5-1 and J usage is TRBJ2-3; D uncertain. The sample here was PBMCs from blood, taken roughly 2 weeks before vaccination. CDR3 sequence: CASSLDQPTDTQYF. The CDR3 bases are TGCGCCAGCAGCTTGGACCAGCCCACAGATACGCAGTATTTT. The full variable domain, in which reference TRBV5-1 and TRBJ2-3 provide the parts outside the CDR3, is KAGVTQTPRYLIKTRGQQVTLSCSPISGHRSVSWYQQTPGQGLQFLFEYFSETQRNKGNFPGRFSGRQFSNSRSEMNVSTLELGDSALYLCASSLDQPTDTQYFGPGTRLTVL.